This passage covers 8 T cell receptor beta chains from one sample sequenced in a study of Graves' ophthalmopathy and Graves' hyperthyroidism (dated by TCRdb to the late 2010s). Sequencer: Illumina HiSeq 2000. TCR beta CDR3 regions were amplified from RNA transcripts for repertoire sequencing. The first round of RT-PCR was done with HTBI primers and the Qiagen OneStep RT-PCR kit, and was followed by a second round of multiplex PCR, then size selection and purification. Clones were called with MiXCR by TCRdb after fastp trimmed the public reads at Q25, and only in-frame beta chains were retained. Rows are combined by CDR3 protein, so each entry shows the most common genes and DNA. Across this sample there are some 160,000 distinct CDR3 sequences, with 39% seen only once. The ten most abundant clones make up approximately 8.9% of the sample. The sequencing input was peripheral blood. Receptors were obtained from a man aged 25 to 40 with Graves' ophthalmopathy. Donor details come from another sample of the same person, matched by shared clones.

This clonotype has ten or more counts. This chain joins TRBV4-1 and TRBJ2-7, with a weak D call TRBD1 (5 bases). CDR3 length: 14 residues. Trimming stripped 1 base from V and 2 bases from J, with 9 bases between. Germline V lookup: CDR1 MGHRA, CDR2 YSYEKL. CDR3 in amino acids: CASSQVGAAYEQYF. The CDR3 DNA reads as TGCGCCAGCAGCCAAGTAGGGGCAGCCTACGAGCAGTACTTC.

This clonotype has at least ten counts. The V gene is TRBV19, the J gene TRBJ2-5, with TRBD1 identical over 7 bases. Germline values: CDR1 LNHDA, CDR2 SQIVND (reference sequence). Germline trimming cut 7 bases from V and 2 bases from J; bases unmatched to any gene: 4. The CDR3 has 13 amino acids. The CDR3 bases are TGTGCCAGTACAAGGACAGGACAAGAGACCCAGTACTTC. Translated: CASTRTGQETQYF.

The J gene is TRBJ2-5, the V gene TRBV6-5; 8 positions match TRBD2. Trimming took 2 bases from V and 2 from J; bases not matched to a gene: 10. Looked up from germline, CDR1 is MNHEY and CDR2 is SVGAGI. The CDR3 is 17 residues long. For the CDR3, the DNA is TGTGCCAGCAGTTACCGAGGCGGGGGGCTGGGGCAAGAGACCCAGTACTTC. This sequence encodes CASSYRGGGLGQETQYF.

This clonotype has a count of ten or more. This chain links TRBV18 with TRBJ2-2; tentatively, D is TRBD2 (5 bases). The germline V gene encodes CDR1 KGHSH and CDR2 LQKENI. This CDR3 comprises 14 residues. Between the trimmed V and J ends, which lost 5 bases and 7 bases, there was a span of 14 bases. CDR3 region: CASSDSGNDGELFF. Here the CDR3 DNA reads TGTGCCAGCTCAGATTCGGGGAACGACGGGGAGCTGTTTTTT.

This clonotype appeared many times. At one boundary the junction diverges from the germline segment, which might be a read error. The chain links TRBV18 to TRBJ1-1; maybe TRBD1 (6 bases). Germline V gene data show CDR1 as KGHSH and CDR2 as LQKENI. This CDR3 has 17 amino acids. In DNA form, the CDR3 reads TGTGCCAGCTCACCGCAACCGCCGGGGGCCGTGAACACTGAAGCTTCCTTT. Protein product: CASSPQPPGAVNTEASF.

This clonotype was observed at least ten times. The V and J genes are TRBV12-3 or TRBV12-4 and TRBJ2-7; 9 bases are a match to TRBD1. The junction had 11 bases not matched to a gene; V was cut back by 5 bases and J by 3 bases. This CDR3 is 16 amino acids long. CDR3: CASSSSGTGKVYEQYF. The CDR3 bases are TGTGCCAGCAGTAGCTCCGGGACAGGGAAAGTCTACGAGCAGTACTTC.

There are many counts of this clonotype. The chain combines TRBV10-3 with TRBJ2-7; perhaps TRBD2 as D (6 bases). Germline CDR1 and CDR2: ENHRY and SYGVKD. The CDR3 totals 16 residues. With 0 bases removed from V and 5 bases from J, the gap between germline ends came to 17 bases. This CDR3 reads CAISESGGRREHEQYF. In DNA form, the CDR3 reads TGTGCCATCAGTGAGTCCGGAGGGAGGAGGGAACACGAGCAGTACTTC.

The genes are TRBV27 and TRBJ2-7; TRBD2 aligns across 7 bases. This CDR3 has 17 amino acids. V gave up 5 bases and J gave up 0 bases; unmatched junction bases: 13. The germline CDR1 and CDR2 sequences are MNHEY and SMNVEV (reference sequence). This chain's CDR3 is CASSLGPPGLTSYEQYF. CDR3 nucleotide sequence: TGTGCCAGCAGTCTAGGCCCGCCGGGACTAACCTCCTACGAGCAGTACTTC.